Below, 6 T cell receptor beta chains from the same sample are listed, as sequenced in a study of CD8+ T cells in alopecia areata. Sequencing relied on a cDNA template that was reverse transcribed from extracted RNA. Some clones are missing from TCRdb's copy, which holds only in-frame ones; the method was immunoSEQ multiplex PCR. The data show approximately 170,000 clones, around 59% seen once. Documented treatment: oral pan-JAK inhibitor, 5-10 mg twice daily. The sample here was CD4+ T cells sorted from blood, taken at week 24, from a patient treated with tofacitinib. These receptors were taken from a human donor with alopecia areata.

This clone is a singleton in its sample. The chain couples TRBV2 to TRBJ2-2, with a weak D call TRBD2 (6 bases). Trimming left V 6 bases short and J 3 bases short, with 11 bases between. Germline V CDR1 and CDR2: SNHLY, FYNNEI. The CDR3 is 14 residues long. The CDR3 nucleotides read TGTGCCAGCAGATTAGGAGGGGACACCGGGGAGCTGTTTTTT. Protein sequence: CASRLGGDTGELFF.

V usage is TRBV5-1 and J usage is TRBJ2-7; no reliable D call. V was clipped by 0 bases and J by 5 bases, with 6 bases between them. The CDR3 has 12 amino acids. Germline V gene sequence: CDR1 SGHRS, CDR2 YFSETQ. Here the CDR3 DNA reads TGCGCCAGCAGCTTGGAAGGTCACGAGCAGTACTTC. This gives the protein CASSLEGHEQYF.

The chain recombines TRBV12-5 with TRBJ2-2; D unresolved. The CDR3 has 13 residues. The V and J ends lost 1 base and 2 bases respectively, with 2 bases between them. CDR1 is LGHNT and CDR2 is FRNRAP in the germline V gene. CDR3 DNA: TGTGCTAGTGGTTTGGCTAACACCGGGGAGCTGTTTTTT. Translation gives CASGLANTGELFF. The full variable domain, in which reference TRBV12-5 and TRBJ2-2 provide the parts outside the CDR3, is DARVTQTPRHKVTEMGQEVTMRCQPILGHNTVFWYRQTMMQGLELLAYFRNRAPLDDSGMPKDRFSAEMPDATLATLKIQPSEPRDSAVYFCASGLANTGELFFGEGSRLTVL.

V is TRBV19 and J is TRBJ2-5; D unclear. V gave up 1 base and J gave up 3 bases, with 6 bases separating them. Per germline, CDR1 LNHDA and CDR2 SQIVND (reference sequence). The CDR3 is made up of 13 amino acids. CDR3 sequence reads: CASSIVPKETQYF. The CDR3 region has the DNA TGTGCCAGTAGTATAGTTCCGAAAGAGACCCAGTACTTC.

The V and J genes are TRBV29-1 and TRBJ1-1; D call uncertain. The CDR3 runs 16 residues. V was trimmed by 5 bases and J by 1 base, leaving 20 bases between them. Germline values: CDR1 SQVTM, CDR2 ANQGSEA. CDR3 sequence (DNA): TGCAGCGTTCCACACGGGCTAGATTTTTGGAACACTGAAGCTTTCTTT. It codes for CSVPHGLDFWNTEAFF.

The chain joins TRBV11-2 to TRBJ2-7; unclear D gene. Germline V gene lookup returns CDR1 SGHAT and CDR2 FQNNGV. V was cut by 5 bases and J by 3 bases, with 5 bases left in between. The CDR3 spans 11 residues. The CDR3 DNA reads as TGTGCCAGCAGCGAGTACTACGAGCAGTACTTC. It specifies CASSEYYEQYF. The whole variable domain, remainder taken from reference TRBV11-2 and TRBJ2-7, is EAGVAQSPRYKIIEKRQSVAFWCNPISGHATLYWYQQILGQGPKLLIQFQNNGVVDDSQLPKDRFSAERLKGVDSTLKIQPAKLEDSAVYLCASSEYYEQYFGPGTRLTVT.